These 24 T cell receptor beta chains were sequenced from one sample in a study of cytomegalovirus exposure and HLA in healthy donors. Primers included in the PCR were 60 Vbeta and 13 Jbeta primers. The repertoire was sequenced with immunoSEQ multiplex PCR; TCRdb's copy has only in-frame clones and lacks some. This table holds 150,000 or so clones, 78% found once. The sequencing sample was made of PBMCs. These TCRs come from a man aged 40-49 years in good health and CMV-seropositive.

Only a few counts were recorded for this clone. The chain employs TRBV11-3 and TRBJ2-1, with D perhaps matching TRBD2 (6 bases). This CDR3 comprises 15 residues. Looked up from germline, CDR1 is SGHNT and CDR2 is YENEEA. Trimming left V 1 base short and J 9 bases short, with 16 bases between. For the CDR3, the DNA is TGTGCCAGCAGCTTAGGCCTTAAGGAGGGCACTGAGCAGTTCTTC. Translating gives CASSLGLKEGTEQFF. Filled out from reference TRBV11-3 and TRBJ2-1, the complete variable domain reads EAGVVQSPRYKIIEKKQPVAFWCNPISGHNTLYWYLQNLGQGPELLIRYENEEAVDDSQLPKDRFSAERLKGVDSTLKIQPAELGDSAVYLCASSLGLKEGTEQFFGPGTRLTVL.

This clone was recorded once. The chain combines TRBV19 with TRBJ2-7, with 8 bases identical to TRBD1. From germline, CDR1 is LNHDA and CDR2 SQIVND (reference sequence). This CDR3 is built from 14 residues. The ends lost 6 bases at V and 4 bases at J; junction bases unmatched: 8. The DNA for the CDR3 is TGTGCCAGTAGGGTATCAGGGGGCGGATACGAGCAGTACTTC. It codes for CASRVSGGGYEQYF.

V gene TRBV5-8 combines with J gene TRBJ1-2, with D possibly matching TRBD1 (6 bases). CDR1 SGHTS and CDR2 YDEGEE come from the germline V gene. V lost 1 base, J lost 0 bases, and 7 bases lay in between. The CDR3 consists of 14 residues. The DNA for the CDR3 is TGTGCCAGCAGCTTGTCAGGGGCTAACTATGGCTACACCTTC. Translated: CASSLSGANYGYTF. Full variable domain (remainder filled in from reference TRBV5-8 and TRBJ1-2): EAGVTQSPTHLIKTRGQQATLRCSPISGHTSVYWYQQALGLGLQFLLWYDEGEERNRGNFPPRFSGRQFPNYSSELNVNALELEDSALYLCASSLSGANYGYTFGSGTRLTVV.

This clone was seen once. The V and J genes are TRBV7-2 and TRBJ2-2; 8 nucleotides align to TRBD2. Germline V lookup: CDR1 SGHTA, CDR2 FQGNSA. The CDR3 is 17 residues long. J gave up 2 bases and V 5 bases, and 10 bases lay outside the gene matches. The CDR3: CASSHPGGGSNTGELFF. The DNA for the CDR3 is TGTGCCAGCAGCCACCCCGGGGGGGGGTCAAACACCGGGGAGCTGTTTTTT.

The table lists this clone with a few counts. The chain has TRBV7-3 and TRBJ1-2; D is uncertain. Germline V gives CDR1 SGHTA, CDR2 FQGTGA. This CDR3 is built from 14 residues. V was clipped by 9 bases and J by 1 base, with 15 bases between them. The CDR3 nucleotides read TGTGCCAGTACGACGGGCGGGTTTAACTATGGCTACACCTTC. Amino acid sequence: CASTTGGFNYGYTF.

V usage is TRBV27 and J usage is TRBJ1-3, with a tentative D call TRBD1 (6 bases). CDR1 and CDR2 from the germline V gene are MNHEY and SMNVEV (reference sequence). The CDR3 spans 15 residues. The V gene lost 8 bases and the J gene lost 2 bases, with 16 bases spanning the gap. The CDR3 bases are TGTGCCAGCTCTTACCGGGGGGCAGCTGGAAACACCATATATTTT. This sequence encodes CASSYRGAAGNTIYF.

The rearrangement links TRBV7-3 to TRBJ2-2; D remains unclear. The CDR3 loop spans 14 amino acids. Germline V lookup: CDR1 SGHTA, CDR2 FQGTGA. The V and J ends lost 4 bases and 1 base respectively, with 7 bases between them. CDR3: CASSSQMNTGELFF. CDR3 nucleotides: TGTGCCAGCAGCTCCCAAATGAACACCGGGGAGCTGTTTTTT.

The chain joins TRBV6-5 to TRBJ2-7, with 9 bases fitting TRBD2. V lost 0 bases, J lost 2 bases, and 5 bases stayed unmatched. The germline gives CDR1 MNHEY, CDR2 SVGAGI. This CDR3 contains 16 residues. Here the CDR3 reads CASSYSSASGTYEQYF. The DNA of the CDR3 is TGTGCCAGCAGTTACTCTAGCGCTAGCGGGACCTACGAGCAGTACTTC.

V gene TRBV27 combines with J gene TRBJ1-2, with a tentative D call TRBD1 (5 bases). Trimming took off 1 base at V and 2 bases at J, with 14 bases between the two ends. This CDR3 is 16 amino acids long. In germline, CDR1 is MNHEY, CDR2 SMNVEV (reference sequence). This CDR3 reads CASSLYQGSINYGYTF. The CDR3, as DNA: TGTGCCAGCAGTTTATACCAGGGTTCCATCAACTATGGCTACACCTTC.

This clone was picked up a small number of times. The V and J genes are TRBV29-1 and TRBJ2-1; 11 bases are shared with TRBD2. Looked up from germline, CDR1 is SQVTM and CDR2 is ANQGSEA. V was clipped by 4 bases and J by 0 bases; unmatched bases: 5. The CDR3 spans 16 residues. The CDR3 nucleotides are TGCAGCGTTGGGGGACTAGCGGAGCGCTCCTACAATGAGCAGTTCTTC. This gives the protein CSVGGLAERSYNEQFF.

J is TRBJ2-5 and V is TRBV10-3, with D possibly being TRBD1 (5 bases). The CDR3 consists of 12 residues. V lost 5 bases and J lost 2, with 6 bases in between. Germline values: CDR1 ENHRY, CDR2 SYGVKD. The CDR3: CAISRQQETQYF. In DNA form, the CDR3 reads TGTGCCATCAGTCGACAGCAAGAGACCCAGTACTTC.

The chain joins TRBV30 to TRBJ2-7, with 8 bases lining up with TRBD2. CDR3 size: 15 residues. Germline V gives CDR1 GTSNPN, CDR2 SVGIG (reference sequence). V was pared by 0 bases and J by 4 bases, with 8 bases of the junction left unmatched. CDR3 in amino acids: CAWSVLIAGRYEQYF. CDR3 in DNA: TGTGCCTGGAGTGTACTGATAGCGGGAAGGTACGAGCAGTACTTC.

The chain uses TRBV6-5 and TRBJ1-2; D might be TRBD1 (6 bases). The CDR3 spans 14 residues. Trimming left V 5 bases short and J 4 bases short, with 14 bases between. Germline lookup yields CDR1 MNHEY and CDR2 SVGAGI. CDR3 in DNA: TGTGCCAGCAGTGAGATCGGACAGATCTATGGCTACACCTTC. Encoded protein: CASSEIGQIYGYTF.

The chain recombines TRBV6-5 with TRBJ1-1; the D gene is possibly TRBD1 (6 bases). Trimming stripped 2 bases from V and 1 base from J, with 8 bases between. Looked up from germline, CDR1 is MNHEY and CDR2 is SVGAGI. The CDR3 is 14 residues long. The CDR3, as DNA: TGTGCCAGCAGTTACGGACAGACGAACACTGAAGCTTTCTTT. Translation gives CASSYGQTNTEAFF.

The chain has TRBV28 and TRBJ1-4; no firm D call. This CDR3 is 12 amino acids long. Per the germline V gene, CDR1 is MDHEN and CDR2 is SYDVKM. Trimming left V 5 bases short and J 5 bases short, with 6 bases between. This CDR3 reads CASSLPNEKLFF. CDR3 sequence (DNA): TGTGCCAGCAGTCTCCCCAATGAAAAACTGTTTTTT.

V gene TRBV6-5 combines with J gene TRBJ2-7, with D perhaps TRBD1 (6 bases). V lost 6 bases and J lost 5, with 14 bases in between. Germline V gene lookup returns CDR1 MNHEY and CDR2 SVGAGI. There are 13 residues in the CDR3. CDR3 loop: CASSLQGFDEQYF. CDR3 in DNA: TGTGCCAGCAGCTTGCAGGGGTTCGACGAGCAGTACTTC.

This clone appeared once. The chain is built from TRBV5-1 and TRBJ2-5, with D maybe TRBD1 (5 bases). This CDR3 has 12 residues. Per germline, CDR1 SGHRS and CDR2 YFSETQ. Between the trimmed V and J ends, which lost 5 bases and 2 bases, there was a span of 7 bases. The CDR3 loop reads CASRDNQETQYF. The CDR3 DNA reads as TGCGCCAGCAGGGACAATCAAGAGACCCAGTACTTC.

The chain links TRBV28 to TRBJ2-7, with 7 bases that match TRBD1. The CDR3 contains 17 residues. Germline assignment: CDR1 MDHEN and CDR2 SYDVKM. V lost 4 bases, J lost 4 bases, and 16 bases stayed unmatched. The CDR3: CASSSGDWWDSKYEQYF. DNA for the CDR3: TGTGCCAGCAGTTCAGGAGACTGGTGGGACAGTAAGTACGAGCAGTACTTC.

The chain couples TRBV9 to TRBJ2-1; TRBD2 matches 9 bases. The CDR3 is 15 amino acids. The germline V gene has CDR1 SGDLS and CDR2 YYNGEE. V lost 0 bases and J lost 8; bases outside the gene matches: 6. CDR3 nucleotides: TGTGCCAGCAGCGTAGTATCTAGCGGGACACATGAGCAGTTCTTC. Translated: CASSVVSSGTHEQFF.

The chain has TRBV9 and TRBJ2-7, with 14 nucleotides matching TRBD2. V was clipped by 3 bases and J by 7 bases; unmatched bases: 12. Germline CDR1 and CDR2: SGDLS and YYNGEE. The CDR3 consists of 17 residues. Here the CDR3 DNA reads TGTGCCAGCAGCGCCGATCCCAAAGGACTAGCGGGAGGAGAGCAGTACTTC. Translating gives CASSADPKGLAGGEQYF.

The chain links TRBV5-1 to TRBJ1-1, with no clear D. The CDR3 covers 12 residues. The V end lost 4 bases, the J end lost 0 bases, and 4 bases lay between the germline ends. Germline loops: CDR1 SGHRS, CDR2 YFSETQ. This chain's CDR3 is CASSEVNTEAFF. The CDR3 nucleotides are TGCGCCAGCAGCGAGGTGAACACTGAAGCTTTCTTT. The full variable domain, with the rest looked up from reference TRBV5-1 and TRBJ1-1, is KAGVTQTPRYLIKTRGQQVTLSCSPISGHRSVSWYQQTPGQGLQFLFEYFSETQRNKGNFPGRFSGRQFSNSRSEMNVSTLELGDSALYLCASSEVNTEAFFGQGTRLTVV.

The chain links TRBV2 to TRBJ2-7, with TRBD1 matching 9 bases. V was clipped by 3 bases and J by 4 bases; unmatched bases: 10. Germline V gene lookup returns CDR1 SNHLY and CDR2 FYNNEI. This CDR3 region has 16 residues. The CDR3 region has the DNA TGTGCCAGCAGTGAGGCACCCGGGACAGGGAAATACGAGCAGTACTTC. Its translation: CASSEAPGTGKYEQYF.

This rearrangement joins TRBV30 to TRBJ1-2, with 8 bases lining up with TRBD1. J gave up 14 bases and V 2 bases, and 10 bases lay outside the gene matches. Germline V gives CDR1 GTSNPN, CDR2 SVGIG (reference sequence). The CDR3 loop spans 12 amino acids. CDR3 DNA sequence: TGTGCCTGGAGTCCCACTGGACAGGGCATAACCTTC. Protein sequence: CAWSPTGQGITF.

The CDR3 reads CASSGTENTEAFF. The CDR3 DNA reads TGTGCCAGCAGCGGGACAGAGAACACTGAAGCTTTCTTT. The chain links TRBV7-9 to TRBJ1-1; 7 bases agree with TRBD1. CDR1 is SEHNR, CDR2 FQNEAQ, per germline (reference sequence). The CDR3 runs to 13 residues. V shed 5 bases and J 1 base; nucleotides not matched to a gene: 1.